This T cell receptor (beta chain) stems from a study of cytomegalovirus exposure and HLA in healthy donors. PCR involved 60 Vbeta and 13 Jbeta primers. TCRdb's copy holds only in-frame clones and misses some; the assay was immunoSEQ multiplex PCR. The table has some 120,000 clones, less than 80% seen once. CDR3 size: 14 residues. CDR1 is ENHRY and CDR2 is SYGVKD in the germline V gene. V lost 7 bases to trimming and J lost 2 bases; unmatched junction nucleotides: 4. As concerns this clone: What it binds is not known.

Study observations and caveats: When analyzed later, a missense DCLRE1C variant was found to be linked to TCR beta V- and J-gene trimming.

This receptor was obtained from a woman aged 40 to 50 in good health and CMV-seropositive. The chain is built from TRBV10-3 and TRBJ1-5; TRBD1 matches 8 bases. Sequenced input: PBMCs. CDR3 nucleotides: TGTGCCATCAACCCGGGACAGGGCAATCAGCCCCAGCATTTT. Protein product: CAINPGQGNQPQHF.